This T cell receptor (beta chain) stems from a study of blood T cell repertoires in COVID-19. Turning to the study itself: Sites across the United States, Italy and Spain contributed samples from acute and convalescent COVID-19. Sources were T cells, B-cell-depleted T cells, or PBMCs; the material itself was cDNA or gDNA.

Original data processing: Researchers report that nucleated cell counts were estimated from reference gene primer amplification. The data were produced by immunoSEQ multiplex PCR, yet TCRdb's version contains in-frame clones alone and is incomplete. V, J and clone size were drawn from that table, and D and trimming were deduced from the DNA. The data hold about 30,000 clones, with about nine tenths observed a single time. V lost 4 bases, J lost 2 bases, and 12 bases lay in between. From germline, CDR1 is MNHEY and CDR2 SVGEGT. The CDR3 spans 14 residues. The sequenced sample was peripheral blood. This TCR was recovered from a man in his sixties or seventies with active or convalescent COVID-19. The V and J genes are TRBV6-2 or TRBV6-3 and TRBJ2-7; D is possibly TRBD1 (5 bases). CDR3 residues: CASSLSGLAYEQYF. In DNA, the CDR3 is TGTGCCAGCAGTTTATCAGGGCTGGCCTACGAGCAGTACTTC.